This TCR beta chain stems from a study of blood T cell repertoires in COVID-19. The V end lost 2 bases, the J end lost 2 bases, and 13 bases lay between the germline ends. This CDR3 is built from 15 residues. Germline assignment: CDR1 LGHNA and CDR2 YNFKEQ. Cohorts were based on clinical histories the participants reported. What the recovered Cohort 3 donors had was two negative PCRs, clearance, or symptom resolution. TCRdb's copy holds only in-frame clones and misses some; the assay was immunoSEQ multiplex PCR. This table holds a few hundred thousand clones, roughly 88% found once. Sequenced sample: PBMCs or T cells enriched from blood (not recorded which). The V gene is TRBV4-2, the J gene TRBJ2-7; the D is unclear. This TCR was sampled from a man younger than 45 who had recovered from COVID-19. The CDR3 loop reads CASSQRSRVPYEQYF. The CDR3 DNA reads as TGTGCCAGCAGCCAACGGTCCCGGGTCCCCTACGAGCAGTACTTC.